These 23 T cell receptor beta chains came from one sample sequenced in a study of T cell changes during pregnancy in multiple sclerosis. Libraries were prepared by immunoSEQ multiplex PCR; TCRdb keeps only in-frame clonotypes and omits some of them. The data hold fewer than 60,000 clones, with roughly 88% observed a single time. Sequenced here: peripheral blood, sampled in the second trimester of pregnancy. Receptors were obtained from a female donor with multiple sclerosis, enrolled in a pregnancy study.

The rearrangement links TRBV7-4 to TRBJ2-7, with D perhaps TRBD2 (5 bases). Germline values: CDR1 SGHVT, CDR2 SQSDAQ. V was shortened by 5 bases and J by 3 bases, with 14 bases between the two germline ends. This CDR3 contains 14 residues. The CDR3 loop is CASSDRETHYEQYF. The CDR3 region has the DNA TGTGCCAGCAGCGACCGGGAAACCCACTACGAGCAGTACTTC.

This clone was recorded only once. This CDR3 reads CSVDAGGTDTQYF. The CDR3 DNA follows: TGCAGCGTTGACGCGGGGGGAACAGATACGCAGTATTTT. This chain joins TRBV29-1 and TRBJ2-3; 8 bases line up with TRBD2. Germline V gene lookup returns CDR1 SQVTM and CDR2 ANQGSEA. Trimming removed 3 bases from V and 3 bases from J; junction bases left unmatched: 2. CDR3 length: 13 amino acids.

The chain couples TRBV29-1 to TRBJ2-5; D may be TRBD2 (5 bases). The CDR3 covers 14 residues. Trimming left V 3 bases short and J 2 bases short, with 13 bases between. CDR1 and CDR2 from the germline V gene are SQVTM and ANQGSEA. CDR3 loop: CSVDQGGRQETQYF. Written as DNA, the CDR3 is TGCAGCGTTGACCAAGGAGGCAGGCAAGAGACCCAGTACTTC.

The chain is built from TRBV5-6 and TRBJ2-7; possible D gene TRBD1, 5 bases. V was cut by 0 bases and J by 5 bases, with 15 bases left in between. This CDR3 comprises 15 residues. CDR1 and CDR2 (germline): SGHDT, YYEEEE. The CDR3 region is CASSLGGRVGHEQYF. The CDR3 nucleotides are TGTGCCAGCAGCTTGGGGGGCAGGGTCGGCCACGAGCAGTACTTC.

V and J are TRBV19 and TRBJ2-1, with 9 bases aligning to TRBD2. Germline CDR1 and CDR2: LNHDA and SQIVND (reference sequence). CDR3 length: 13 amino acids. J lost 9 bases, V lost 3 bases, and 3 bases had no gene match. CDR3 DNA: TGTGCCAGTAGTATGGCGGGGGGGAGTGAGCAGTTCTTC. Translating it yields CASSMAGGSEQFF.

The V and J genes are TRBV18 and TRBJ1-5, with D uncertain. Germline V lookup: CDR1 KGHSH, CDR2 LQKENI. The CDR3 runs 14 residues. V dropped 3 bases and J dropped 4 bases, with 10 bases sitting between them. The CDR3 region is CASSPDWGNQPQHF. The CDR3 DNA sequence: TGTGCCAGCTCACCGGACTGGGGAAATCAGCCCCAGCATTTT.

The chain employs TRBV27 and TRBJ2-1; weak D call: TRBD2 (6 bases). Looked up from germline, CDR1 is MNHEY and CDR2 is SMNVEV (reference sequence). The V gene lost 6 bases and the J gene lost 6 bases, with 9 bases spanning the gap. This CDR3 has 12 residues. The CDR3 nucleotides read TGTGCCAGCAGACTAGCTTCCAATGAGCAGTTCTTC. Translated: CASRLASNEQFF.

J is TRBJ2-3 and V is TRBV4-3; 9 positions agree with TRBD2. Per germline, CDR1 LGHNA and CDR2 YSLEER. The J segment lost 2 bases and the V segment lost 0 bases, leaving 9 bases of the junction unmatched. This CDR3 is 18 amino acids long. The CDR3 region has the DNA TGCGCCAGCAGCCAAGAATGGTCAAGCGGGGGGCCCACAGATACGCAGTATTTT. Protein product: CASSQEWSSGGPTDTQYF.

The chain couples TRBV5-4 to TRBJ1-2; a weak D match, TRBD1 (5 bases). The V gene lost 0 bases and the J gene lost 3 bases, with 12 bases spanning the gap. The germline V gene has CDR1 SGHNT and CDR2 YYREEE (reference sequence). This CDR3 is 15 amino acids long. For the CDR3, the DNA is TGTGCCAGCAGCTTGGGGGGGGAGCTAGACTATGGCTACACCTTC. Its protein is CASSLGGELDYGYTF.

The chain combines TRBV10-3 with TRBJ1-3; D unresolved. Germline lookup yields CDR1 ENHRY and CDR2 SYGVKD. The CDR3 is 13 residues long. The V gene lost 8 bases and the J gene lost 2 bases, with 10 bases spanning the gap. The DNA of the CDR3 is TGTGCCATCTGGCGGGGAACTGGAAACACCATATATTTT. Translating it yields CAIWRGTGNTIYF.

The count of this clone is one. V is TRBV10-2 and J is TRBJ1-1; 12 bases agree with TRBD1. This CDR3 region has 17 residues. J lost 2 bases, V lost 5 bases, and 9 bases had no gene match. The germline V gene has CDR1 WSHSY and CDR2 SAAADI. The CDR3 spells CASSRGGTGGFNTEAFF. DNA for the CDR3: TGCGCCAGCAGTAGAGGTGGGACAGGGGGCTTTAACACTGAAGCTTTCTTT.

As DNA, the CDR3 is TGTGCCAGCAGGGCAATAGCCAAAAACATTCAGTACTTC. This encodes CASRAIAKNIQYF. The genes are TRBV28 and TRBJ2-4; no reliable D call. This CDR3 has 13 residues. The germline V and J ends were trimmed by 6 bases and 0 bases, with 6 bases remaining between them. Looked up from germline, CDR1 is MDHEN and CDR2 is SYDVKM.

CDR3: CASSSQIGTPYEQYF. The CDR3 DNA is TGTGCCAGCAGCTCACAGATAGGGACTCCCTACGAGCAGTACTTC. The chain employs TRBV7-9 and TRBJ2-7; D perhaps matches TRBD2 (6 bases). This CDR3 has 15 amino acids. CDR1 SEHNR and CDR2 FQNEAQ come from the germline V gene (reference sequence). Trimming stripped 4 bases from V and 2 bases from J, with 15 bases between.

The chain is built from TRBV4-3 and TRBJ2-2; 7 bases match TRBD2. This CDR3 contains 19 residues. V dropped 4 bases and J dropped 4; count of bases not matched to a gene: 18. Germline V CDR1 and CDR2: LGHNA, YSLEER. The CDR3 is CASSPRLALSAGGTGELFF. For the CDR3, the DNA is TGCGCCAGCAGCCCACGACTAGCCCTATCAGCGGGCGGCACCGGGGAGCTGTTTTTT.

The chain has TRBV19 and TRBJ2-7; 10 bases are a match to TRBD1. J was trimmed by 4 bases and V by 8 bases; bases with no gene match: 5. Germline CDR1 reads LNHDA; CDR2 reads SQIVND (reference sequence). The CDR3 contains 13 residues. The CDR3 coding sequence is TGTGCCAGTCAACTGGACAGGGGGTACGAGCAGTACTTC. It yields the protein CASQLDRGYEQYF.

The chain combines TRBV5-1 with TRBJ2-3; 11 bases are a match to TRBD2. The CDR3 consists of 18 residues. The germline CDR1 and CDR2 sequences are SGHRS and YFSETQ. V trimming: 2 bases; J trimming: 1 base; junction bases outside the gene matches: 9. This CDR3 is CASSFRTSGGLGTDTQYF. CDR3 coding DNA: TGCGCCAGCAGCTTTCGAACTAGCGGGGGTCTAGGCACAGATACGCAGTATTTT.

This chain joins TRBV6-6 and TRBJ1-5; D is unresolved. The V gene's germline CDR1 is MNHNY and CDR2 SVGAGI (reference sequence). V lost 7 bases and J lost 5, with 9 bases in between. This CDR3 has 12 amino acids. In nucleotides, the CDR3 is TGTGCCAGCACCTCCTCCTATCAGCCCCAGCATTTT. It specifies CASTSSYQPQHF.

The chain uses TRBV5-1 and TRBJ2-4; D may be TRBD2 (6 bases). This CDR3 comprises 13 residues. V lost 0 bases and J 12 bases, leaving 13 bases between the germline ends. The germline V gene has CDR1 SGHRS and CDR2 YFSETQ. The CDR3 is CASSLGGLEGQYF. In nucleotides, the CDR3 is TGCGCCAGCAGCTTGGGAGGTCTGGAGGGTCAGTACTTC.

The gene calls are TRBV2 and TRBJ2-3, with 10 positions matching TRBD2. V gave up 10 bases and J gave up 2 bases; unmatched junction bases: 6. Germline assignment: CDR1 SNHLY and CDR2 FYNNEI. CDR3 length: 14 residues. CDR3 region: CAIGLAAFTDTQYF. As DNA, the CDR3 is TGTGCCATTGGACTAGCGGCTTTCACAGATACGCAGTATTTT.

The chain couples TRBV18 to TRBJ2-7; the D gene is possibly TRBD2 (6 bases). CDR1 and CDR2 from the germline V gene are KGHSH and LQKENI. V dropped 6 bases and J dropped 0 bases, with 9 bases sitting between them. The length of the CDR3 is 13 residues. The CDR3 is CASSPGLSYEQYF. The CDR3 DNA is TGTGCCAGCTCGCCGGGACTCTCCTACGAGCAGTACTTC.

The V call is TRBV2, the J call TRBJ2-3, with D perhaps TRBD2 (5 bases). The CDR3 spans 15 residues. Germline V gene sequence: CDR1 SNHLY, CDR2 FYNNEI. Trimming cost V 11 bases and J 0 bases, with 18 bases left between them. In DNA, the CDR3 is TGTGCCGGTCGGGAAGGACTCTCTAGCACAGATACGCAGTATTTT. It encodes CAGREGLSSTDTQYF.

This clone is a singleton in its sample. This chain connects TRBV6-1 to TRBJ1-1, with D unresolved. From germline, CDR1 is MNHNS and CDR2 SASEGT. This CDR3 comprises 13 residues. The V and J ends lost 8 bases and 2 bases respectively, with 12 bases between them. CDR3 sequence (DNA): TGTGCCAGCGGTCAGCGGTCTAACACTGAAGCTTTCTTT. This translates into CASGQRSNTEAFF.

The genes are TRBV10-3 and TRBJ2-7; maybe TRBD1 (5 bases). Germline V gene lookup returns CDR1 ENHRY and CDR2 SYGVKD. Trimming took 2 bases from V and 5 from J, leaving 10 bases between them. The CDR3 consists of 13 residues. CDR3 sequence reads: CAISEPPGNEQYF. CDR3 bases: TGTGCCATCAGTGAGCCTCCAGGGAACGAGCAGTACTTC.